The entry that follows covers one T cell receptor beta chain sequence. The source of the sample is a study of blood T cell repertoires in COVID-19. Study at large: The origin of the acute and convalescent COVID-19 samples was the United States, Italy and Spain. T cells, B-cell-depleted T cells, or PBMCs supplied cDNA or gDNA.

The CDR3 has 16 amino acids. Germline V gene sequence: CDR1 LGHNA, CDR2 YSLEER. V gave up 4 bases and J gave up 3 bases; unmatched junction bases: 9. Original data processing: It was from reference gene primer amplification that nucleated cell counts were estimated. Assay: immunoSEQ multiplex PCR; the TCRdb copy retains only in-frame clones and omits some. V, J and clone size derive from that table, while D and trimming were established from the DNA sequence. The repertoire holds 120,000 to 150,000 clones, with roughly 85% as singletons. The sample consisted of peripheral blood. The clonotype originates from a man between 60 and 75 years old with acute or convalescent COVID-19. The V call is TRBV4-3, the J call TRBJ1-3, with 7 bases that match TRBD1. In DNA form, the CDR3 reads TGCGCCAGCAGCCGTTTTTACGGGACAGATGGAAACACCATATATTTT. The encoded protein is CASSRFYGTDGNTIYF.